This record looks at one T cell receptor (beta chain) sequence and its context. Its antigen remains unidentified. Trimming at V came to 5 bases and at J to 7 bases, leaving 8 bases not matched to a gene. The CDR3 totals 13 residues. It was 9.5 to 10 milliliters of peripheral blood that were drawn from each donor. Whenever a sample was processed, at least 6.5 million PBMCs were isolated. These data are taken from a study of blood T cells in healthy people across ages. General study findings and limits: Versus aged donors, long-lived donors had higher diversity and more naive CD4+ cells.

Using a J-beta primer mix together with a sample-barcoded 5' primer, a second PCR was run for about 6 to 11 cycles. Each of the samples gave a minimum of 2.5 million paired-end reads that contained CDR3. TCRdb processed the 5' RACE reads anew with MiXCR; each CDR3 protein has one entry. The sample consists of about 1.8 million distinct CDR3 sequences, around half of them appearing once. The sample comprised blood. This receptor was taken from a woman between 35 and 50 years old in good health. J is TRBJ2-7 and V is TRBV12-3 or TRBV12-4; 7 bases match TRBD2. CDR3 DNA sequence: TGTGCCAGCAGTAACGGGGGGTACAATGAGCAGTACTTC. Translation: CASSNGGYNEQYF.